Here is one TCR beta chain with its context. Its binding antigen is unknown. No much larger clone exists at a distance of one base, and base qualities are not known. The immunoSEQ Assay, a bias-controlled multiplex PCR, was used to amplify TCRbeta CDR3 regions from genomic DNA. As for the original processing: Within the assay, amplification of reference gene primers was used to estimate how many nucleated cells each sample contained. To quantify the absolute abundance of each unique TCRbeta CDR3 rearrangement, sequence reads were collapsed and filtered. Productive Simpson clonality was computed per sample as the square root of Simpson's diversity index over productive rearrangements. The table comes from immuneACCESS by way of TCRdb, which keeps in-frame sequences with V and J called. Part of the clones is missing from these tables; in studies checked, under half for an unresolved V gene and the rest for unknown reasons. V and J calls and clone size are copied from that table; D and trimming were computed from the DNA. Here the sample has 150,000 to 250,000 clones; around four fifths occur a single time. Together, the top ten hold about 6.9% of the sample.

These data originate in a study of blood T cell repertoires in COVID-19 (TCRdb year 2020). Regarding the complete study: Samples covering the acute and convalescent phases of COVID-19 were provided by collaborators in the United States, Italy and Spain. Sample metadata almost always included a de-identified subject ID, COVID-19 status, age in years and sex. The dataset comprised deeply sampled blood TCRbeta repertoires from subjects exposed to, actively infected with, or recovered from COVID-19. The samples were drawn from two sources: the first 160 participants of the ongoing ImmuneRACE study, and 1,200 or so subjects contributed by 6 global collaborators. The material from the prospective study consisted of cDNA or gDNA derived from T cells, B-cell-depleted T cells, or PBMCs. Where available, HLA class I and class II types were taken from metadata supplied by the sample provider and were not determined by assay-based typing. The repertoires were released in a freely available public database intended as a resource for research on the immune response to SARS-CoV-2.

Collaborating institutions collected whole blood in K2EDTA tubes following their own protocols. For TCRbeta analysis, collaborators shipped samples as frozen whole blood, isolated PBMCs, or DNA extracted from either of those sample types. Study-level results and caveats: How much clinical and demographic metadata was included differed by source and by participant, and the metadata was provided uncurated.

Sample: peripheral blood. This clonotype was sampled from a human donor with acute or convalescent COVID-19. The donor label of this sample is uncertain.

The nucleotides are TGTGCCAGCAGCGTAACTAGCGGCCTCTCCTACGAGCAGTACTTC. It translates to CASSVTSGLSYEQYF. The sequence joins TRBV5-4 to TRBJ2-7; TRBD2 aligns with 8 central bases. The germline V gene (reference sequence) sets CDR1 to SGHNT and CDR2 to YYREEE. V loses 4 bases at its end and J loses 0 bases; junction bases beyond the gene matches: 6. Reading from cysteine to phenylalanine, the CDR3 counts 15 amino acids. CDR3 DNA only is kept here, 45 bases in frame from base 1. Where the CDR3 stops, the reference TRBV5-4 and TRBJ2-7 genes take over; the full variable domain is ETGVTQSPTHLIKTRGQQVTLRCSSQSGHNTVSWYQQALGQGPQFIFQYYREEENGRGNFPPRFSGLQFPNYSSELNVNALELDDSALYLCASSVTSGLSYEQYFGPGTRLTVT.